Presented here are 6 T cell receptor beta chains from one specimen sequenced in a study of cytomegalovirus exposure and HLA in healthy donors. 13 Jbeta primers and 60 Vbeta primers were used for the PCR. Using immunoSEQ multiplex PCR, the repertoire was profiled, and TCRdb retains in-frame clones only, with some absent. The sample includes 220,000 or so clones, about 70% of them seen just once. Input material: PBMCs. Every receptor here comes from a woman in her thirties in good health and CMV-seronegative.

V gene TRBV13 combines with J gene TRBJ1-1; the D is unclear. The CDR3 has 13 residues. Germline-derived CDR1 and CDR2 are PRHDT and FYEKMQ (reference sequence). V was cut by 3 bases and J by 0 bases, with 5 bases left in between. CDR3 residues: CASSLQVNTEAFF. In DNA, the CDR3 is TGTGCCAGCAGCTTGCAGGTGAACACTGAAGCTTTCTTT.

This chain joins TRBV27 and TRBJ2-1, with D possibly TRBD2 on 7 matching bases. Germline values: CDR1 MNHEY, CDR2 SMNVEV (reference sequence). V shed 6 bases and J shed 4 bases, with 16 bases lying between them. This CDR3 spans 15 amino acids. The CDR3 region is CASRIGGVVYNEQFF. CDR3 coding DNA: TGTGCCAGCAGGATAGGGGGGGTGGTGTACAATGAGCAGTTCTTC.

This clone was observed a handful of times. This rearrangement joins TRBV5-1 to TRBJ2-5; 8 bases agree with TRBD2. After removal of 1 base from V and 0 bases from J, the junction contained 5 bases not matched to a gene. The germline CDR1 and CDR2 sequences are SGHRS and YFSETQ. The CDR3 sequence is 16 residues long. The CDR3: CASSLWRGAYQETQYF. CDR3 in DNA: TGCGCCAGCAGCTTGTGGCGGGGGGCGTACCAAGAGACCCAGTACTTC.

Comments on this clone: A much larger clone differs by one base, so this may be a read error. This CDR3 is also generated by other DNA sequences in the sample. The rearrangement links TRBV30 to TRBJ1-1, with TRBD1 as a possible D gene (5 bases). CDR3 size: 12 residues. Trimming pared 2 bases from V and 6 bases from J, leaving 10 bases between. In germline, CDR1 is GTSNPN, CDR2 SVGIG (reference sequence). CDR3 sequence reads: CAWSPGGAEAFF. The CDR3 DNA reads TGTGCCTGGAGTCCCGGAGGGGCTGAAGCTTTCTTT. Drawing the rest from reference TRBV30 and TRBJ1-1, the complete variable domain is SQTIHQWPATLVQPVGSPLSLECTVEGTSNPNLYWYRQAAGRGLQLLFYSVGIGQISSEVPQNLSASRPQDRQFILSSKKLLLSDSGFYLCAWSPGGAEAFFGQGTRLTVV.

This chain uses TRBV18 with TRBJ1-4; D remains ambiguous. The V end was cut by 5 bases, the J end by 3 bases, with 16 bases between. In germline, CDR1 is KGHSH, CDR2 LQKENI. The CDR3 covers 16 residues. This CDR3 is CASSRNVRNPNEKLFF. Here the CDR3 DNA reads TGTGCCAGCTCAAGGAACGTCAGGAACCCTAATGAAAAACTGTTTTTT.

This clone was detected many times. The J gene is TRBJ1-6, the V gene TRBV6-5; 7 bases agree with TRBD1. V was pared by 6 bases and J by 9 bases, with 11 bases of the junction left unmatched. CDR3 length: 15 amino acids. In germline, CDR1 is MNHEY, CDR2 SVGAGI. In nucleotides, the CDR3 is TGTGCCAGCAGCCGGACAGGAACGGGGGTTTCACCCCTCCACTTT. This translates into CASSRTGTGVSPLHF.